This TCR beta chain was sequenced during a study of CD8 T cells in Susac syndrome (dated by TCRdb to the late 2010s). General notes on the study: Among the Susac syndrome patients who were sequenced, clinically active disease was present in six and clinical remission was observed in roughly eight. At the time of blood withdrawal, Susac syndrome patients were either therapy-naive, taking corticosteroids (with some also receiving IVIg), or on IVIg alone. Whether CD8+ T cell activation and differentiation in Susac syndrome was antigen driven was tested using repertoire sequencing.

The study at large found these results: The study acknowledged that relatively few individuals were included in the TCR sequencing and HLA analysis. In the CD4+ T cell repertoire of Susac syndrome patients, clonal expansion was not detected.

Peripheral blood CD8+ and CD4+ T cells from healthy donors, Susac syndrome patients and multiple sclerosis patients were profiled by high-throughput TCR beta sequencing. Susac syndrome patients met recently defined diagnostic criteria for definite or probable disease. CD8+ TEMRA cells were enriched by FACS, while bulk CD8+ and CD4+ T cells were purified by magnetic negative isolation. Blood was collected in EDTA tubes and processed within 24 hours, with PBMCs isolated through density gradient centrifugation. PBMCs intended for TCR sequencing were cryopreserved in liquid nitrogen and thawed later in a water bath at 37 degrees C. The sorted or isolated CD4+, CD8+ and CD8+ TEMRA cells had a purity of 90% or higher. On this clonotype itself: It lacks a known antigen. One end of the junction fails to match germline, which may point to a read error.

CDR1 and CDR2 were assigned from the germline V gene as SGHVS and FQNEAQ. The cysteine opens and the phenylalanine closes a CDR3 of 13 amino acids. The entry retains the CDR3 DNA only, 39 bases that are in frame from base 1. RNA was extracted using the RNeasy kit, and roughly 0.5 to 1 ug of the RNA was reverse transcribed with random hexamers. TCR beta CDR3 regions were amplified with the immunoSEQ multiplex PCR assay covering 54 Vbeta and 13 Jbeta segments. Bias from PCR amplification was corrected by using a synthetic template baseline for primer optimization and for computational correction. Per the original workflow: Reads were annotated to V, D and J genes according to IMGT and were analyzed with immunoSEQ Analyzer, with only productive sequences retained. Clonality was computed as one minus Shannon entropy normalized by log2 of the number of productive unique sequences. For each patient and control, public and private clones were evaluated within the 100 most prevalent clones. Clones were defined as Susac-specific if absent from the healthy and MS cohorts, from 1052 published viral clones and from other ImmuneACCESS disease sequences. TCRdb handled the public reads itself, with Q25 trimming in fastp and clone calling in MiXCR, and kept productive beta chains. Each record represents a unique CDR3 protein, reported with the most common genes and DNA among its rows. The V and J calls were not made by the authors but by TCRdb's processing. For this sample the table gives about 180,000 distinct CDR3 sequences, of which approximately 94% were detected only once. Approximately 0.11% of the sample lies in the top ten.

The clonotype comes from a human donor with Susac syndrome. The chain links TRBV7-8 with TRBJ2-7, and 9 junction bases match TRBD1. Sequencing was done on a sample of CD4+ T cells from PBMCs. The CDR3 here reads CASSLGPRDRAFF. The sequenced DNA: TGTGCCAGCAGCTTAGGGCCACGGGACAGGGCTTTCTTC.